These 19 T cell receptor beta chains were sequenced from one sample in a study of blood T cell repertoires in COVID-19. Libraries were prepared by immunoSEQ multiplex PCR; TCRdb keeps only in-frame clonotypes and omits some of them. The table lists about 170,000 clones, roughly 90% of them singletons. Sequencing was carried out using PBMCs or T cells enriched from blood (not recorded which). These receptor sequences come from a woman aged 18-30 years who had recovered from COVID-19.

This clone came up a few times. This CDR3 is CASSSTGDTEAFF. CDR3 DNA: TGTGCCAGCAGTTCAACAGGGGACACTGAAGCTTTCTTT. The chain carries TRBV27 and TRBJ1-1; TRBD1 agrees at 7 bases. The CDR3 extends over 13 amino acids. The J segment lost 3 bases and the V segment lost 4 bases, leaving 2 bases of the junction unmatched. Germline V gene data show CDR1 as MNHEY and CDR2 as SMNVEV (reference sequence).

The chain employs TRBV27 and TRBJ2-1; D perhaps matches TRBD2 (5 bases). Between the trimmed V and J ends, which lost 2 bases and 0 bases, there was a span of 5 bases. The germline CDR1 and CDR2 sequences are MNHEY and SMNVEV (reference sequence). The CDR3 extends over 14 amino acids. The CDR3 DNA reads TGTGCCAGCAGTTTAAGCGGCTCCTACAATGAGCAGTTCTTC. Its protein is CASSLSGSYNEQFF.

V usage is TRBV5-4 and J usage is TRBJ2-3; TRBD2 agrees at 14 bases. The V gene end was trimmed by 5 bases and the J gene end by 2 bases; junction bases not matched to a gene: 10. Germline V gene sequence: CDR1 SGHNT, CDR2 YYREEE (reference sequence). The CDR3 consists of 18 residues. The CDR3 region is CASSRLAGGPGNTDTQYF. The CDR3 nucleotides read TGTGCCAGCAGTCGACTAGCGGGAGGGCCGGGAAACACAGATACGCAGTATTTT.

The chain joins TRBV4-2 to TRBJ1-2, with 7 bases lining up with TRBD1. CDR3 length: 16 residues. Germline V gene sequence: CDR1 LGHNA, CDR2 YNFKEQ. V lost 0 bases, J lost 2 bases, and 6 bases stayed unmatched. CDR3 DNA: TGTGCCAGCAGCCAAGATAGGGGGCACTCGAACTATGGCTACACCTTC. This sequence encodes CASSQDRGHSNYGYTF.

This clone has a single count. The V gene is TRBV21-1, the J gene TRBJ1-2; no DNA check was done on the table's D call, TRBD1. TRBV21-1 is reported as a pseudogene. This CDR3 is 12 amino acids long. CDR3 in amino acids: CASSTRQGGYTF. The DNA for the CDR3 is TGTGCCAGCAGCACAAGACAGGGTGGCTACACCTTC.

The V gene is TRBV27, the J gene TRBJ2-3; D remains unclear. The CDR3 is made up of 12 amino acids. Germline V lookup: CDR1 MNHEY, CDR2 SMNVEV (reference sequence). Trimming pared 1 base from V and 6 bases from J, leaving 5 bases between. The CDR3 region has the DNA TGTGCCAGCAGTTTATTTGGCGATACGCAGTATTTT. It codes for CASSLFGDTQYF.

The chain carries TRBV19 and TRBJ2-7, with D possibly being TRBD1 (6 bases). The CDR3 length is 13 residues. Germline values: CDR1 LNHDA, CDR2 SQIVND (reference sequence). The ends were cut back, 4 bases at V and 3 bases at J, with 10 bases in the middle. The CDR3 reads CASSRTARYEQYF. In DNA form, the CDR3 reads TGTGCCAGTAGTAGGACAGCCCGCTACGAGCAGTACTTC.

The chain combines TRBV9 with TRBJ2-2, with D maybe TRBD2 (5 bases). CDR1 is SGDLS and CDR2 is YYNGEE in the germline V gene. Trimming shortened V by 0 bases and J by 1 base, and 10 bases separated the two germline ends. This CDR3 comprises 16 residues. CDR3 in DNA: TGTGCCAGCAGCGTAGGTAGCGATTTGAACACCGGGGAGCTGTTTTTT. Its translation is CASSVGSDLNTGELFF.

This chain connects TRBV11-2 to TRBJ1-1, with D perhaps TRBD1 (6 bases). The CDR3 runs 13 residues. V lost 4 bases and J 11 bases, leaving 17 bases between the germline ends. CDR1 SGHAT and CDR2 FQNNGV come from the germline V gene. The CDR3 spells CASSSGGGDVAFF. DNA of the CDR3: TGTGCCAGCAGCTCTGGGGGGGGCGACGTCGCTTTCTTT.

V is TRBV9 and J is TRBJ2-5, with TRBD1 identical over 10 bases. The ends lost 2 bases at V and 4 bases at J; junction bases unmatched: 2. CDR3 length: 14 residues. The germline gives CDR1 SGDLS, CDR2 YYNGEE. This CDR3 is CASSVRTGGETQYF. CDR3 DNA sequence: TGTGCCAGCAGCGTGCGGACAGGGGGAGAGACCCAGTACTTC.

This sequence joins TRBV29-1 and TRBJ1-4; D gene uncertain. Looked up from germline, CDR1 is SQVTM and CDR2 is ANQGSEA. This CDR3 is 12 amino acids long. Trimming cost V 7 bases and J 5 bases, with 11 bases left between them. The CDR3 DNA sequence: TGCAGCGCCGGGATGCTCAATGAAAAACTGTTTTTT. It specifies CSAGMLNEKLFF.

The genes are TRBV20-1 and TRBJ2-3, with D perhaps TRBD2 (6 bases). Per the germline V gene, CDR1 is DFQATT and CDR2 is SNEGSKA (reference sequence). The CDR3 is 15 amino acids. The V end lost 3 bases, the J end lost 4 bases, and 17 bases lay between the germline ends. The CDR3 DNA sequence: TGCAGTGCTAGTCCTAGCGAGGTGTTCTCAGATACGCAGTATTTT. It codes for CSASPSEVFSDTQYF.

V usage is TRBV14 and J usage is TRBJ2-7; the match to TRBD2 covers 8 bases. The CDR3 contains 15 residues. V dropped 0 bases and J dropped 6; count of bases not matched to a gene: 7. Germline V lookup: CDR1 SGHDN, CDR2 FVKESK. CDR3 nucleotides: TGTGCCAGCAGCCAAGAGATTAGCGGGACGACCGAGCAGTACTTC. It encodes CASSQEISGTTEQYF.

This clone has only one observation. This rearrangement joins TRBV19 to TRBJ1-1; D call uncertain. The V gene's germline CDR1 is LNHDA and CDR2 SQIVND (reference sequence). CDR3 length: 11 residues. V was clipped by 3 bases and J by 5 bases, with 4 bases between them. In DNA, the CDR3 is TGTGCCAGTAGTATTGAGACTGAAGCTTTCTTT. It codes for CASSIETEAFF.

This clone was recorded only once. V usage is TRBV5-4 and J usage is TRBJ1-6; 12 bases agree with TRBD1. The V gene's germline CDR1 is SGHNT and CDR2 YYREEE (reference sequence). The V gene end was trimmed by 2 bases and the J gene end by 0 bases; junction bases not matched to a gene: 3. There are 18 residues in the CDR3. The CDR3 protein is CASSFGTGGSSYNSPLHF. The CDR3 DNA is TGTGCCAGCAGCTTTGGGACAGGGGGCAGCTCCTATAATTCACCCCTCCACTTT. Looking up the rest from reference TRBV5-4 and TRBJ1-6 gives the full variable domain: ETGVTQSPTHLIKTRGQQVTLRCSSQSGHNTVSWYQQALGQGPQFIFQYYREEENGRGNFPPRFSGLQFPNYSSELNVNALELDDSALYLCASSFGTGGSSYNSPLHFGNGTRLTVT.

This rearrangement joins TRBV2 to TRBJ1-4, with TRBD1 matching over 8 bases. J gave up 5 bases and V 7 bases, and 0 bases lay outside the gene matches. Germline-derived CDR1 and CDR2 are SNHLY and FYNNEI. The length of the CDR3 is 12 residues. CDR3 DNA sequence: TGTGCCAGCAACAGGGGGAATGAAAAACTGTTTTTT. It is translated as CASNRGNEKLFF.

This chain uses TRBV27 with TRBJ2-2; 7 nucleotides match TRBD2. This CDR3 region has 17 residues. V was pared by 6 bases and J by 1 base, with 11 bases of the junction left unmatched. Germline V lookup: CDR1 MNHEY, CDR2 SMNVEV (reference sequence). CDR3 nucleotide sequence: TGTGCCAGCAGGCCTAGCGGTCGGAACCGGAACACCGGGGAGCTGTTTTTT. Translating gives CASRPSGRNRNTGELFF.

The genes are TRBV3-1 (or the pseudogene TRBV3-2) and TRBJ2-1, with D hard to call. Trimming took off 1 base at V and 0 bases at J, with 7 bases between the two ends. The CDR3 is 15 residues long. Germline CDR1 LGHDT, CDR2 YNNKEL (reference sequence). The CDR3 DNA is TGTGCCAGCAGCCAAGTCGCGAGCTCCTACAATGAGCAGTTCTTC. This translates into CASSQVASSYNEQFF.

The V call is TRBV11-3, the J call TRBJ2-1; TRBD1 matches at 11 bases. J was trimmed by 4 bases and V by 1 base; bases with no gene match: 3. The CDR3 covers 16 residues. The germline V gene encodes CDR1 SGHNT and CDR2 YENEEA. The CDR3 coding sequence is TGTGCCAGCAGCTTAGGGGGGACAGGGGGATACAATGAGCAGTTCTTC. It encodes CASSLGGTGGYNEQFF.